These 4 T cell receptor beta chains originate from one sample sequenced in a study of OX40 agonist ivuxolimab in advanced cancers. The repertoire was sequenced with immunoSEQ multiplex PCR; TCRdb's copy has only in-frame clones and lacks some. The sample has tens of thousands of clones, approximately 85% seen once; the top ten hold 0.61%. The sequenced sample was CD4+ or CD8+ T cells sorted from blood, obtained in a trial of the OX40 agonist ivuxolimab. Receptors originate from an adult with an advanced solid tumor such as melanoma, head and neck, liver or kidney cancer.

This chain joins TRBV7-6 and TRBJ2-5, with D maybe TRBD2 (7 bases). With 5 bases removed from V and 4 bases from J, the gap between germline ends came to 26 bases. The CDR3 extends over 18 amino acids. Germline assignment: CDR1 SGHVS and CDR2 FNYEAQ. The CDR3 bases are TGTGCCAGCAGCCCTCGGACTGGGGGGGGGCGAGGTGGAGAGACCCAGTACTTC. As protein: CASSPRTGGGRGGETQYF.

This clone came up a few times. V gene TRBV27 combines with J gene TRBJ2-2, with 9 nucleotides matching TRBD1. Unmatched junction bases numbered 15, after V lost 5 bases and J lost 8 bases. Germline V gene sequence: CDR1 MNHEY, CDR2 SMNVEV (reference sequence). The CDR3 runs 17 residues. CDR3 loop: CASSGGQGSLISGELFF. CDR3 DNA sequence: TGTGCCAGCAGTGGGGGACAGGGATCTTTAATTTCGGGGGAGCTGTTTTTT.

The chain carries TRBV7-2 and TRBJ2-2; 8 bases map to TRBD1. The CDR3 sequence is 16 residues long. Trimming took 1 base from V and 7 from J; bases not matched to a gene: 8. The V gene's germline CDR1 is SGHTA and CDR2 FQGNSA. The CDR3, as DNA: TGTGCCAGCAGCTTAGTCGTACGGACAGGGAGCGGGGAGCTGTTTTTT. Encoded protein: CASSLVVRTGSGELFF.

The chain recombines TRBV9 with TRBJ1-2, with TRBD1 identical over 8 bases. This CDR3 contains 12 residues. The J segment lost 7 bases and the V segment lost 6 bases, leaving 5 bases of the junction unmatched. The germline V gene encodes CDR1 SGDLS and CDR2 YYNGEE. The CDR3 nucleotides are TGTGCCAGCAACGACAGGGGCTCTGGCTACACCTTC. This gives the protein CASNDRGSGYTF.